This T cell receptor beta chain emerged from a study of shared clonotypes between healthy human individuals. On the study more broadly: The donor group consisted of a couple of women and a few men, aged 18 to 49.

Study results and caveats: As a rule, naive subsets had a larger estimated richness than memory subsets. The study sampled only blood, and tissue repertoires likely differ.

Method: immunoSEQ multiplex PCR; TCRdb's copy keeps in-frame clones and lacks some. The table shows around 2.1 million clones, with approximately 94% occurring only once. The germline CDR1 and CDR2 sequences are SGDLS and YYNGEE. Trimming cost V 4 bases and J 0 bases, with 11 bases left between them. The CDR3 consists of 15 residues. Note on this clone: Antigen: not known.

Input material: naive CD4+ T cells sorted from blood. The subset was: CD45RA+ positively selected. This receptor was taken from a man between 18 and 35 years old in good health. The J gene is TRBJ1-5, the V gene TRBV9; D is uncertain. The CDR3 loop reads CASSLTPDSNQPQHF. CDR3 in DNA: TGTGCCAGCAGCTTGACACCAGATAGCAATCAGCCCCAGCATTTT.